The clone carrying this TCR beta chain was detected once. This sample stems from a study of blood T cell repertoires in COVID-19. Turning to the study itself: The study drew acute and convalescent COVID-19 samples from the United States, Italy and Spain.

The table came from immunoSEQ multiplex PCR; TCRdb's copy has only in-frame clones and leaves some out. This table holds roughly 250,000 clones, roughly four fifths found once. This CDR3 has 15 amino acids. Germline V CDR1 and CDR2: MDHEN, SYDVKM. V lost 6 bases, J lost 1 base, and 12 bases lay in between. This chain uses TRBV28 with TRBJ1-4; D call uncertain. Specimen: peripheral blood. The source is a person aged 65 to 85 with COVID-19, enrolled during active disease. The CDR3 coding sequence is TGTGCCAGCAGCCAGATCGAAGTAACTAATGAAAAACTGTTTTTT. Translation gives CASSQIEVTNEKLFF. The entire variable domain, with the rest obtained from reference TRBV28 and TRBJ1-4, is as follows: DVKVTQSSRYLVKRTGEKVFLECVQDMDHENMFWYRQDPGLGLRLIYFSYDVKMKEKGDIPEGYSVSREKKERFSLILESASTNQTSMYLCASSQIEVTNEKLFFGSGTQLSVL.